This is a list of T cell receptor beta chains from one sample in a study of OX40 agonist ivuxolimab in advanced cancers. Assay: immunoSEQ multiplex PCR; the TCRdb copy retains only in-frame clones and omits some. This repertoire shows roughly 66,000 clones, roughly 80% found once; its top ten account for about 7%. The sample in question was CD4+ or CD8+ T cells sorted from blood, obtained in a trial of the OX40 agonist ivuxolimab. These receptors came from an adult with an advanced solid tumor such as melanoma, head and neck, liver or kidney cancer. Each CDR3 is given without its conserved first and last residue. The D gene is left open where the match is weak. Clone size is stated in some rows and not others, as once, few, many or a class when expanded.

D gene	V gene	J gene	clone size	CDR3 protein
-	TRBV14	TRBJ2-5	-	ASSQAETQY
-	TRBV6-5	TRBJ2-5	many	ASSYGGKATQY
-	TRBV7-9	-	once	ASSLLHYEQY
-	TRBV5-4	TRBJ1-2	once	ASSVDMNYGYT
-	TRBV9	TRBJ2-2	-	ASTRLTNTGELF
TRBD2	TRBV10-1	TRBJ2-7	-	ASSWGTRERSYEQY
-	TRBV28	TRBJ2-5	-	ASSLEGGRETQY
-	TRBV19	TRBJ2-7	-	ASSHTGIGDEQY
TRBD1	TRBV5-1	TRBJ1-6	-	ASKGTAGNSPLH
-	TRBV19	TRBJ1-1	-	ASRGRDGYTEAF
TRBD2	TRBV5-6	TRBJ2-5	-	ASSLVGLAVSETQY
-	TRBV11-1	TRBJ2-7	-	ASSLRQTPYEQY
-	TRBV29-1	TRBJ1-1	-	SAGDAETEAF
-	TRBV4-3	TRBJ2-3	-	ASSQHTLKNTQY
-	TRBV2	TRBJ2-5	-	ASRFLEETQY
TRBD1	TRBV7-3	TRBJ1-1	-	ASSWGQTNTEAF
-	TRBV28	TRBJ1-2	-	ASNLQGGVYGYT
TRBD1	TRBV28	TRBJ2-5	-	ASSLLQGAGRETQY
-	TRBV19	TRBJ2-7	once	TSSIRGTSGSYEQY
-	TRBV6-5	TRBJ1-2	-	ASSYDSYGYT
-	TRBV5-1	TRBJ2-1	once	ASSPSETYNEQF
-	TRBV14	TRBJ2-3	-	ASSLGVNTQY
TRBD2	TRBV7-9	TRBJ2-1	medium-sized	ASSSRTSGRNLEQF
TRBD1	TRBV27	TRBJ1-5	-	ASRATGAAQPQH
-	TRBV5-1	TRBJ1-4	-	ASSLAGEKLF
-	TRBV7-2	TRBJ2-3	few	ASSLLGVTDTQY
TRBD1	TRBV6-6	TRBJ1-2	-	ASLTQGVIYGYT
TRBD2	TRBV28	TRBJ2-7	-	ASRTRTSEYEQY
TRBD1	TRBV5-6	TRBJ2-7	many	ASSSTTGLTYEQY
-	TRBV5-6	TRBJ2-3	-	ASSLFPDTQY
TRBD1	TRBV5-4	TRBJ1-1	-	ASSQGRQGATEAF
TRBD2	TRBV19	TRBJ2-1	-	ASSTTSGTYNEQF
-	TRBV28	TRBJ1-4	-	ASSFSRNEKLF
TRBD2	TRBV6-6	TRBJ2-1	few	ASRAGGSYNEQF
-	TRBV4-1	TRBJ2-3	few	ASSQKDGLASTDTQY
-	TRBV6-5	TRBJ1-3	-	ASRPDTASGNTIY
-	TRBV5-1	TRBJ2-5	few	ASTPVPREQETQY
-	TRBV15	TRBJ2-7	-	ATSLDYSPTYEQY